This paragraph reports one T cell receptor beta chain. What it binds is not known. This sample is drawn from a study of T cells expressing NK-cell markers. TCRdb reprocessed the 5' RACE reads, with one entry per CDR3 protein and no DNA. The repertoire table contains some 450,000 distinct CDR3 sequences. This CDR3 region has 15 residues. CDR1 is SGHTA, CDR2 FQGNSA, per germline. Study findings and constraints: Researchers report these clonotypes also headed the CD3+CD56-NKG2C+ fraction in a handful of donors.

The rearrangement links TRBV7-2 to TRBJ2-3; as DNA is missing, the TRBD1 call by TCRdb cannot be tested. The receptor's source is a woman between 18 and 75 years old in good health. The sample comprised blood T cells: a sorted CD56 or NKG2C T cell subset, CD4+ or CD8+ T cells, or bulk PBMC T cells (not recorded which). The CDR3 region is CASSLSGGDTDTQYF. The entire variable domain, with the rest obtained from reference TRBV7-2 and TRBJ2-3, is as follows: GAGVSQSPSNKVTEKGKDVELRCDPISGHTALYWYRQSLGQGLEFLIYFQGNSAPDKSGLPSDRFSAERTGGSVSTLTIQRTQQEDSAVYLCASSLSGGDTDTQYFGPGTRLTVL.